This T cell receptor beta chain emerged from a study of regulatory T cells in long-lasting Graves disease (dated by TCRdb to the early 2020s). Describing the broader study: Patients with newly diagnosed Graves' disease had been on antithyroid drugs for under 3 months. Persistent Graves' disease patients were compared with newly diagnosed Graves' disease patients by peripheral blood TCR sequencing and RNA sequencing. The study took place in China and was registered as a clinical trial. A total of approximately 35 samples underwent TCR sequencing: approximately 13 from persistent and some 20 from newly diagnosed Graves' disease patients.

Library preparation was by multiplex PCR. For sequencing, an Illumina HiSeq 4000 was employed. TCR beta libraries were built with iRepertoire HTBI primers and Arm-PCR amplification of CDR3 regions. Before sequencing, the PCR products went through gel purification. As for the authors' bioinformatics: Gene usage analysis of CDR3 amino acid clonotypes used the 60 to 80 TRBV and around 13 TRBJ segments found across samples. COPE and FqMerger were used to merge the filtered high-quality paired reads into contigs. Contigs were aligned with BLAST to IMGT TRBV, TRBD and TRBJ reference genes, and CDR3 was defined per IMGT. Clonotypes above 0.1% frequency were classified as highly expanded clones. Shannon entropy served as the measure of repertoire diversity, while the Gini coefficient captured V-J evenness. Clonotypes shared by more than one individual were considered public. In-frame beta chains were kept once TCRdb had trimmed the public reads at Q25 with fastp and called clones with MiXCR. Each entry is one CDR3 protein sequence, shown with its most common DNA and genes. TCRdb's processing, not the authors' own work, is the source of the V and J calls. This sample is represented by some 450,000 distinct CDR3 sequences; over 15% of them were singletons. The ten most abundant clones make up over 8.5% of the sample.

The paper's findings and limits, for the study overall: Compared with newly diagnosed patients, persistent Graves' disease patients had lower TCR Shannon entropy and fewer highly expanded clones, which suggests clonal expansion. The authors noted that the small sample size was a limitation that may lower accuracy. The study examined only peripheral blood because the primary lesion, thyroid tissue, could not be accessed. Preferential use of TRBV28, TRBJ1-2 and TRBJ2-5 was observed in persistent disease, whereas TRBV20-1 and TRBJ2-1 were favored in newly diagnosed disease. Only the TCR beta chain was sequenced and analyzed. A larger number of public clonotypes was shared among persistent patients (about 2,700) than among newly diagnosed patients (more than 850).

Per the publication, the time point label means: newly diagnosed GD, antithyroid drugs for less than 3 months. For both TCR sequencing and RNA sequencing, RNA was extracted from PBMCs using TRIzol. Graves' disease was diagnosed according to American Thyroid Association guidelines. Patients were recruited from an endocrinology department in Xi'an, China. Each patient gave about 10 milliliters of peripheral blood, collected in an EDTA anticoagulant tube. Ficoll Paque Plus density gradient separation was used to isolate PBMCs, and no further T cell sorting was done. RNA quality was checked with an Agilent 2100 Bioanalyzer and agarose gel, and concentration with a NanoDrop 2000. Via the germline V gene (reference sequence), CDR1 is GTSNPN and CDR2 SVGIG. V and J are truncated by 2 bases and 0 bases respectively, leaving an intervening sequence of 9 bases. Taken from cysteine to phenylalanine, the CDR3 has 14 residues. Just the 42-base CDR3 DNA is kept, in frame starting at base 1.

This clonotype was counted a few times. There is no known antigen for this receptor. Base qualities were left out, and no much larger clone turns up one base away. This same sample was also taken into another study, of T cells in Graves' hyperthyroidism and ophthalmopathy. The second study's paper adds: Stable Graves' hyperthyroidism was defined as the absence of progression to ophthalmopathy over 18 months of follow-up. Hyperthyroidism patients were aged 18 to 65 years and newly diagnosed, with disease duration of less than 2 months. Exclusion was applied to patients with uncontrolled infections, other autoimmune diseases, pregnancy or lactation. Diagnoses relied on clinical symptoms, serum thyroxine and TRAb, thyroid ultrasound and orbital computed tomography. The first round of RT-PCR for the TCR CDR3 was performed with the HTBI primer set and the Qiagen OneStep RT-PCR kit. Most expanded thyroid clonotypes (frequency above 0.001) were also detected in blood, a finding suggesting that blood repertoires may reflect thyroid immune responses. Ophthalmopathy was separated from stable hyperthyroidism by a 13 V-J signature model, with around 90% sensitivity and 81% to 82% specificity obtained in cross-validation and 80%/75% obtained in testing. In validation, the model predicted progression to ophthalmopathy a median of approximately 6.3 months before onset, with roughly 68% sensitivity and 72.22% specificity. To identify distinguishing TCR V-J signatures, a discovery cohort of about 100 patients was used, comprising some 43 with Graves' ophthalmopathy and around 57 with stable Graves' hyperthyroidism. Prospective prediction of ophthalmopathy was tested in an independent validation cohort of fewer than 20 hyperthyroidism patients and 17 patients who later progressed to ophthalmopathy. For training and testing, the roughly 100 patients in the discovery cohort were randomly divided in a 7:3 ratio. In roughly six Graves' hyperthyroidism patients, the study also compared T-cell repertoires from thyroid tissue with T-cell repertoires from blood. Once sampling was done, hyperthyroidism patients were given methimazole at a starting dose of 30 mg daily, whereas ophthalmopathy patients were given high-dose intravenous methylprednisolone. Libraries were constructed in a second round of multiplex PCR, after which size selection and purification were performed. The libraries were sequenced on an Illumina HiSeq2000 using paired-end 100 bp reads. SOAPnuke was used to process the raw data, throwing out any read that contained adapters or uncalled bases, had a mean Phred below 15, or lacked an exact constant-primer or identifier match. High-quality paired reads were merged using COPE v1.2.5, and each unique nucleotide sequence was defined as a clonotype. MiTCR v1.1 was used to align the clonotypes against IMGT TRBV, TRBD and TRBJ reference segments. Analysis was restricted to V-J combinations with a frequency above 0.0001, which covered roughly 99% of repertoires. A TCS score was defined as the ratio of F50 (clonal expansion) to E x V (chaos), with BLOSUM62-based TCRdist applied between CDR3 peptides within each V-J. Welch's t-statistics and random forest reduced 450 to 600 V-J features to 13, which were used in a naive Bayes classifier (R e1071). Sample size was not statistically predetermined, and investigators were not blinded to group allocation. The paper describes TCR Vbeta CDR3 sequencing of about 140 peripheral blood samples, made up of 43 ophthalmopathy patients, approximately 76 hyperthyroidism patients and roughly 17 progressor patients.

The chain links TRBV30 with TRBJ2-3; tentative D gene TRBD1, with 6 bases matching. The TCR was taken from a woman aged 25 to 39 with Graves disease. Donor details come from another sample of the same person, matched by shared clones. This specimen was peripheral blood mononuclear cells (PBMCs), taken at new diagnosis, from a patient treated with antithyroid drugs. DNA sequence: TGTGCCTGGAGTACAGGACAGAGCACAGATACGCAGTATTTT. Translated, this gives CAWSTGQSTDTQYF.